Sequencing of this T cell receptor (beta chain) was carried out in a study of blood T cell repertoires in COVID-19. Study background: Whether acute or convalescent, the COVID-19 samples came from the United States, Italy and Spain. From T cells, B-cell-depleted T cells, or PBMCs came the material, which was cDNA or gDNA.

This clone was seen more than once but under ten times. Authors' methods: Scientists estimated how many nucleated cells there were by amplifying reference gene primers. Here immunoSEQ multiplex PCR was the method, and the copy in TCRdb shows in-frame clones only, minus some. V, J and clone size are those of that table, while D and trimming were read from the DNA. There are tens of thousands of clones in the sample; roughly 91% occur only once, and 9% lies in the top ten. The CDR3 has 12 residues. V was cut by 5 bases and J by 7 bases, with 12 bases left in between. Germline V CDR1 and CDR2: MDHEN, SYDVKM.

The sequence came from a man older than 75 with active or convalescent COVID-19. What was sequenced was peripheral blood. V and J are TRBV28 and TRBJ2-7; perhaps TRBD2 as D (5 bases). The CDR3, as DNA: TGTGCCAGCAGTCTAGCCCAGAGGGAGCAGTACTTC. This encodes CASSLAQREQYF.